The rows below give T cell receptor beta chains drawn from one sample of a study of shared clonotypes between healthy human individuals. Using immunoSEQ multiplex PCR, the repertoire was profiled, and TCRdb retains in-frame clones only, with some absent. Of roughly 680,000 clones listed, 72% are singletons. The specimen sequenced was memory CD4+ T cells sorted from blood. The receptors come from a woman aged 25-40 years in good health. CDR3s leave out the opening cysteine and the closing phenylalanine or tryptophan. Each record gives: J gene, CDR3 length, V gene, CDR3 protein.

>TRBJ2-5|11|TRBV5-1
ASSFAGEETQY
>TRBJ2-7|12|TRBV2
ASSRDRATYEQY
>TRBJ2-3|13|TRBV5-1
ASSLQRTSTDTQY
>TRBJ1-4|16|TRBV5-1
ASSLAPRGSAGFEKLF
>TRBJ1-1|14|TRBV27
ASSEPQGAGVVVAF
>TRBJ1-2|12|TRBV14
ASSQVGRNYGYT
>TRBJ1-1|9|TRBV10-2
ASSDYGRAF
>TRBJ2-1|14|TRBV9
ASSPQQRLFYNEQF
>TRBJ1-4|17|TRBV4-1
ASSQDFVGGELPREKLF
>TRBJ2-3|13|TRBV6-1
ASSLDGRRTDTQY
>TRBJ2-2|14|TRBV30
AWSLLGGSGPGELF
>TRBJ2-1|10|TRBV7-6
ASSSSGNEQF
>TRBJ1-2|12|TRBV7-2
ASSLGQGDYGYT
>TRBJ1-2|12|TRBV19
ASSSPTGNYGYT
>TRBJ2-7|13|TRBV11-2
ASSTPTYRVREQY
>TRBJ1-5|13|TRBV6-5
ASSPRAGIGQPQH
>TRBJ2-2|10|TRBV2
ASTGNTGELF
>TRBJ1-5|14|TRBV9
ASSVGTGLSNQPQH
>TRBJ2-1|14|TRBV28
ASSNPGLAGLNEQF
>TRBJ1-1|11|TRBV7-7
ASSRDSNTEAF
>TRBJ2-5|12|TRBV6-5
ASSRSGNQETQY
>TRBJ2-7|10|TRBV5-5
ASSPEGYEQY
>TRBJ2-1|14|TRBV19
ASSLGGTSGSEEQF
>TRBJ2-3|14|TRBV6-4
ASSDSSSGTFETQY
>TRBJ2-7|12|TRBV16
ASSRGQAPYEQY
>TRBJ2-7|13|TRBV18
ASSPVDGYSYEQY
>TRBJ2-3|13|TRBV2
ASSEARIVGYTQY
>TRBJ2-5|13|TRBV27
ASSLSQREVSRQY
>TRBJ1-4|14|TRBV4-1
ASSQDLDGPNEKLF
>TRBJ1-4|15|TRBV5-1
ASSLVTGQGSGEKLF
>TRBJ2-3|16|TRBV2
ASSDLLAGGPIPDTQY
>TRBJ2-1|12|TRBV18
ASSLTGTDNEQF